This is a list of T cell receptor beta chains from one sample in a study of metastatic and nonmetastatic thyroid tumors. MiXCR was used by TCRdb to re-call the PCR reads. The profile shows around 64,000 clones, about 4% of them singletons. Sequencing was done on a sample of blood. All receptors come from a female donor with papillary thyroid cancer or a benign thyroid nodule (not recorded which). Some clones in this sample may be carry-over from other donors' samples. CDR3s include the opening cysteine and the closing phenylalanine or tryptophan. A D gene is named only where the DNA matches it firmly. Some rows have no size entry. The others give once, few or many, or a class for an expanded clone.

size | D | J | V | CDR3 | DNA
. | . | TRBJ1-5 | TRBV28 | CASRLLGTSANQPQHF | TGTGCCAGCAGACTCCTAGGGACATCGGCTAATCAGCCCCAGCATTTT
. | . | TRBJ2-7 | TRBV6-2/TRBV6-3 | CASSPVEGEYF | TGTGCCAGCAGTCCTGTGGAAGGAGAGTACTTC
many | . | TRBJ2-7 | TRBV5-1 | CASSRFEAGNEEQYF | TGCGCCAGCAGTCGTTTTGAGGCTGGCAATGAAGAGCAGTACTTC
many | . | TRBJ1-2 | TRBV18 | CATTNLQAYSVTGGYTF | TGTGCCACTACAAATCTTCAGGCTTATTCGGTTACCGGTGGCTACACCTTC
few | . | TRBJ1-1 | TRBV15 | CATSLGLRESFF | TGTGCCACCAGCCTGGGACTCCGAGAATCTTTCTTT
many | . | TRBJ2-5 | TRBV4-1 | CASSQGKGGGYQETQYF | TGCGCCAGCAGCCAAGGGAAGGGGGGAGGGTACCAAGAGACCCAGTACTTC
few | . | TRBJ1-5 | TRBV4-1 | CASSQDVGSNQPQHF | TGCGCCAGCAGCCAGGATGTGGGTAGCAATCAGCCCCAGCATTTT
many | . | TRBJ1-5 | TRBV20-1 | CSARDPGNQPQHF | TGCAGTGCTAGAGATCCTGGCAATCAGCCCCAGCATTTT
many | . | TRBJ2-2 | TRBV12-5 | CASGLVPPGELFF | TGTGCTAGTGGTTTGGTACCACCCGGGGAGCTGTTTTTT
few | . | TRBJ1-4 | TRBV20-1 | CSAMSDPTNEKLFF | TGCAGTGCCATGTCCGATCCAACTAATGAAAAACTGTTTTTT
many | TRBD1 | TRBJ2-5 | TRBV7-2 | CASSYRTGEETQYF | TGTGCCAGCAGTTACAGGACAGGGGAAGAGACCCAGTACTTC
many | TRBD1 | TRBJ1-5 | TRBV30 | CAWSVAGGGQPQHF | TGTGCCTGGAGTGTCGCAGGGGGCGGTCAGCCCCAGCATTTT
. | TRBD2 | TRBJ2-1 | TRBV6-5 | CASSYTSGGYNEQFF | TGTGCCAGCAGTTACACTAGCGGGGGGTACAATGAGCAGTTCTTC
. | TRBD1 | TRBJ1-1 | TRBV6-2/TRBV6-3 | CASSYSLGTGGANTEAFF | TGTGCCAGCAGTTATTCCCTAGGGACAGGGGGCGCGAACACTGAAGCTTTCTTT
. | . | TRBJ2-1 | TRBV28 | CASNHRTAYYNEQFF | TGTGCCAGCAACCATAGGACGGCTTACTACAATGAGCAGTTCTTC
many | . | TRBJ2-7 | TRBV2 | CASNGGYEQYF | TGTGCCAGCAACGGCGGCTACGAGCAGTACTTC
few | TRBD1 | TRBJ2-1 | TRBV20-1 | CSARDGGTGLDWEQFF | TGCAGTGCTAGAGATGGTGGGACAGGGCTTGATTGGGAGCAGTTCTTC
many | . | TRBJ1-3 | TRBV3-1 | CASSQAGSGNTIYF | TGTGCCAGCAGCCAAGCAGGGTCCGGAAACACCATATATTTT
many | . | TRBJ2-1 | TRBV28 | CASSKAVNNEQFF | TGTGCCAGCAGTAAGGCGGTGAACAATGAGCAGTTCTTC
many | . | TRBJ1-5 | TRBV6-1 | CASSEGAGGGNQPQHF | TGTGCCAGCAGTGAAGGGGCTGGGGGGGGCAATCAGCCCCAGCATTTT
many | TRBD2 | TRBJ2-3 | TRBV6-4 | CASSDSSGRADTQYF | TGTGCCAGCAGTGACTCTAGCGGGAGGGCGGATACGCAGTATTTT
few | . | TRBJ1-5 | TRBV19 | CASRYRGVSNQPQHF | TGTGCCAGCAGGTACAGAGGAGTCAGCAATCAGCCCCAGCATTTT
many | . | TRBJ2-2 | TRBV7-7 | CASSPRTTGELFF | TGTGCTAGCAGCCCCAGGACTACCGGGGAGCTGTTTTTT